The entry below describes one TCR beta chain. Antigen: not known. The data were taken from a study of cytomegalovirus exposure and HLA in healthy donors. General observations from the study: Likely technical artifact: a cluster of highly shared sequence variants. Among immune exposure information, only CMV serostatus was available. An assumption of roughly uniform sequencing depth across donors underlay the presence/absence analyses. The later analysis indicated that the majority of CMV-associated TCR beta chains appeared HLA-restricted.

The study ran its PCR with 60 Vbeta and 13 Jbeta primers. TCRdb's copy holds only in-frame clones and misses some; the assay was immunoSEQ multiplex PCR. Here the sample spans roughly 78,000 clones, around 58% being singletons. This clonotype was sampled from a young man in good health and CMV-seropositive. The sample consisted of PBMCs.

CDR3 loop: CASRRTWETQYF. The CDR3 DNA reads TGTGCCAGCAGACGGACTTGGGAGACCCAGTACTTC. V and J are TRBV28 and TRBJ2-5; perhaps TRBD2 as D (5 bases). The CDR3 has 12 amino acids. The germline V gene has CDR1 MDHEN and CDR2 SYDVKM. V was cut by 6 bases and J by 5 bases, with 10 bases left in between. The entire variable domain, with the rest obtained from reference TRBV28 and TRBJ2-5, is as follows: DVKVTQSSRYLVKRTGEKVFLECVQDMDHENMFWYRQDPGLGLRLIYFSYDVKMKEKGDIPEGYSVSREKKERFSLILESASTNQTSMYLCASRRTWETQYFGPGTRLLVL.